A selection of T cell receptor beta chains follows, all from one sample in a study of beta chain features in type 1 diabetes. Repertoires were generated with immunoSEQ multiplex PCR, while TCRdb's copy carries only in-frame clones and drops some. The table has 150,000 to 200,000 clones, 6% to 9% seen once; the top ten hold about 0.5%. The specimen was central memory CD4+ T cells from blood. The receptors here all came from a young man with type 1 diabetes. Both conserved end residues are part of each CDR3. D genes are given only for firm matches. Clone size is not always given. Where it is, it says once, few, many or a class for expanded clones.

>TRBV2|TRBJ1-2|few|17|TRBD1
TGTGCCAGCAGAAAGCCAGCCGCCGGGACAGCTAACTATGGCTACACCTTC
CASRKPAAGTANYGYTF
>TRBV6-1|TRBJ2-7|few|15|TRBD1
TGTGCCAGCAGAAACAGGGGGCAAGGAACCCTCGAGCAGTACTTC
CASRNRGQGTLEQYF
>TRBV13|TRBJ1-3|few|14|NA
TGTGCCAGCAGTTTTCGGACATCTGGAAACACCATATATTTT
CASSFRTSGNTIYF
>TRBV27|TRBJ1-5|NA|14|TRBD1
TGTGCCAGCAGTCCCGACAGGGGCGGTCAGCCCCAGCATTTT
CASSPDRGGQPQHF
>TRBV4-2|TRBJ1-2|NA|14|NA
TGTGCCAGCAGCGAGGTAGGGGTAGACTATGGCTACACCTTC
CASSEVGVDYGYTF
>TRBV5-4|TRBJ1-4|NA|15|NA
TGTGCCAGCAGCTCACCCGGGACTGCGGATGAAAAACTGTTTTTT
CASSSPGTADEKLFF
>TRBV9|TRBJ2-7|NA|14|NA
TGTGCCAGCAGCGTAGCCCCGGTCTCCTACGAGCAGTACTTC
CASSVAPVSYEQYF
>TRBV2|TRBJ2-2|NA|15|TRBD2
TGTGCCAGCAGTTGGGTAGCGGGGAACACCGGGGAGCTGTTTTTT
CASSWVAGNTGELFF
>TRBV19|TRBJ2-7|few|14|NA
TGTGCCAGTAGTATCGGAAGCCGACTCTACGAGCAGTACTTC
CASSIGSRLYEQYF
>TRBV20-1|TRBJ1-1|few|11|NA
TGCAGTGCTGAGCGGGGGACTGAAGCTTTCTTT
CSAERGTEAFF
>TRBV29-1|TRBJ1-2|NA|11|TRBD1
TGCAGCGATGACAGGGAAGGTGGCTACACCTTC
CSDDREGGYTF
>TRBV6-6|TRBJ2-7|few|12|NA
TGTGCCAGCAGCCCGTCGGGCTACGAGCAGTACTTC
CASSPSGYEQYF
>TRBV27|TRBJ2-2|few|14|TRBD1
TGTGCCAGCGCCGGGCAGGGGGCCGCCGGGGAGCTGTTTTTT
CASAGQGAAGELFF
>TRBV19|TRBJ2-2|NA|13|NA
TGTGCCAGTAGTATTTACAGCACCGGGGAGCTGTTTTTT
CASSIYSTGELFF
>TRBV2|TRBJ1-2|few|14|NA
TGTGCCAGCACCAGATCCCCTACAGACTATGGCTACACCTTC
CASTRSPTDYGYTF
>TRBV11-3|TRBJ2-1|once|14|NA
TGTGCCAGCAGCTTAGGAGGGACTTCAAATGAGCAGTTCTTC
CASSLGGTSNEQFF
>TRBV5-1|TRBJ1-4|NA|15|NA
TGCGCCAGCAGCTTCCTAGCCAGCGAGAATGAAAAACTGTTTTTT
CASSFLASENEKLFF
>TRBV5-1|TRBJ1-6|few|17|TRBD1
TGCGCCAGCAGCTTCAGCGACAGGGGCCACTATAATTCACCCCTCCACTTT
CASSFSDRGHYNSPLHF
>TRBV5-4|TRBJ2-1|NA|15|TRBD2
TGTGCCAGCAGCTCTAGCGGGGGGGCCTACAATGAGCAGTTCTTC
CASSSSGGAYNEQFF
>TRBV6-6|TRBJ1-1|NA|14|TRBD1
TGTGCCAGCAGTTGGGACAGGGGTAACACTGAAGCTTTCTTT
CASSWDRGNTEAFF
>TRBV27|TRBJ2-7|NA|13|NA
TGTGCCAGCAGTTTCGACGGGGCCTACGAGCAGTACTTC
CASSFDGAYEQYF
>TRBV9|TRBJ2-3|few|15|TRBD2
TGTGCCAGCAGCGACAGCGGGAGGGCTTCGGATACGCAGTATTTT
CASSDSGRASDTQYF
>TRBV5-1|TRBJ2-2|many|17|TRBD2
TGCGCCAGCAGCTCATCAGCGGGAAGTTCGAACACCGGGGAGCTGTTTTTT
CASSSSAGSSNTGELFF
>TRBV7-2|TRBJ1-4|few|15|NA
TGTGCCAGCAGCGCCGACAGCGACACGGGTGAAAAACTGTTTTTT
CASSADSDTGEKLFF
>TRBV27|TRBJ2-3|NA|17|TRBD2
TGTGCCAGCAGCCGAAATCCACTAGCGGGAAACACAGATACGCAGTATTTT
CASSRNPLAGNTDTQYF
>TRBV11-2|TRBJ2-5|few|15|TRBD2
TGTGCCAGCAGCTTAGGCGGGGGGCGCATGGAGACCCAGTACTTC
CASSLGGGRMETQYF
>TRBV7-2|TRBJ2-1|NA|16|NA
TGTGCCAGCAGCTTGTTCGGGGCGGGGGCCGGGGATGAGCAGTTCTTC
CASSLFGAGAGDEQFF
>TRBV15|TRBJ2-3|few|17|TRBD2
TGTGCCACCAGCAGAGATCGCAGCGGGAGGGCAACAGATACGCAGTATTTT
CATSRDRSGRATDTQYF
>TRBV29-1|TRBJ1-2|NA|12|TRBD1
TGCAGCCTGAAGACAGGGGGGTATGGCTACACCTTC
CSLKTGGYGYTF
>TRBV2|TRBJ2-7|few|15|TRBD2
TGTGCCAGCAGTGAAGCGCCCCGGGGGGGCCCCGAGCAGTACTTC
CASSEAPRGGPEQYF
>TRBV30|TRBJ2-5|few|14|NA
TGTGCCTGCACCCACGGCGAGGATCAAGAGACCCAGTACTTC
CACTHGEDQETQYF
>TRBV6-6|TRBJ2-1|few|13|TRBD2
TGTGCCAGCAGAAGTTTAGCGGGAGTGGAGCAGTTCTTC
CASRSLAGVEQFF
>TRBV5-1|TRBJ2-5|NA|18|TRBD1
TGCGCCAGCAGCTTGGCCAATAATGGTGGGACAGGGATGGAGACCCAGTACTTC
CASSLANNGGTGMETQYF
>TRBV19|TRBJ2-1|few|17|NA
TGTGCCAGTAGTATCCCCCGACAGTCTAGCTCCTACAATGAGCAGTTCTTC
CASSIPRQSSSYNEQFF
>TRBV10-2|TRBJ1-2|NA|12|TRBD1
TGCGCCAGCATGGGGGACAGGGAGACCTACACCTTC
CASMGDRETYTF
>TRBV7-2|TRBJ2-2|few|16|TRBD1
TGTGCCAGCAGCCCAGAAGGGACAGCGAACACCGGGGAGCTGTTTTTT
CASSPEGTANTGELFF
>TRBV5-1|TRBJ2-1|few|17|NA
TGCGCCAGCAGCCCGGAACCCCCAGGGGCGGCGGGCAATGAGCAGTTCTTC
CASSPEPPGAAGNEQFF
>TRBV2|TRBJ2-7|NA|13|NA
TGTGCCAGCAGCCAACAGGGTTTCGACGAGCAGTACTTC
CASSQQGFDEQYF
>TRBV7-8|TRBJ2-2|NA|16|TRBD1
TGTGCCAGCAGAACAACAGGGGGAGCGAGGACCGGGGAGCTGTTTTTT
CASRTTGGARTGELFF
>TRBV7-2|TRBJ2-5|few|16|NA
TGTGCCAGCAGCCCGAACGTGGCGGGGTCATTCGGTACCCAGTACTTC
CASSPNVAGSFGTQYF
>TRBV21-1|TRBJ2-7|NA|19|NA
TGTGCCAGCAGCAAAGAGGGACCTAGCGGGAGGGCAGAGTCCTACGAGCAGTACTTC
CASSKEGPSGRAESYEQYF
>TRBV10-3|TRBJ1-1|NA|14|NA
TGTGCCATCAGCCGTAATGAGGGTAACACTGAAGCTTTCTTT
CAISRNEGNTEAFF
>TRBV5-1|TRBJ1-4|NA|15|TRBD1
TGCGCCAGCAGCTTAGCCGGGACAGGGAATGAAAAACTGTTTTTT
CASSLAGTGNEKLFF
>TRBV5-1|TRBJ2-7|few|16|TRBD2
TGCGCCAGCAGCCCGGGGGGTAGCGGGAGAACCTACGAGCAGTACTTC
CASSPGGSGRTYEQYF
>TRBV30|TRBJ2-7|NA|14|TRBD2
TGTGCCTGGGGGATTGGCGGGAGCTCCTACGAGCAGTACTTC
CAWGIGGSSYEQYF
>TRBV10-3|TRBJ2-1|few|15|TRBD1
TGTGCCATCAGTGAGAGACAGGGGGCTGGGGATGAGCAGTTCTTC
CAISERQGAGDEQFF
>TRBV27|TRBJ2-7|NA|14|NA
TGTGCCAGCAGTTTATATGGCAGGGGCAACGAGCAGTACTTC
CASSLYGRGNEQYF
>TRBV2|TRBJ2-7|few|12|NA
TGTGCCAGCAGCCAGGGGGGCGACGAGCAGTACTTC
CASSQGGDEQYF
>TRBV5-1|TRBJ2-6|NA|16|NA
TGCGCCAGCAGCGTGGACTCTGTGGTGGGGGCCAACGTCCTGACTTTC
CASSVDSVVGANVLTF
>TRBV25-1|TRBJ1-5|NA|14|NA
TGTGCCAGCAGTGAAGGGAACACGGGGCAGCCCCAGCATTTT
CASSEGNTGQPQHF
>TRBV6-5|TRBJ2-3|few|15|NA
TGTGCCAGCAAGCTCGGGATAACTAGCACAGATACGCAGTATTTT
CASKLGITSTDTQYF
>TRBV21-1|TRBJ2-7|NA|15|NA
TGTGCCAGCAAGGAGATTGGACAGGGGCTCCACGAGCAGTACTTC
CASKEIGQGLHEQYF
>TRBV30|TRBJ1-2|few|13|TRBD1
TGTGCCTGGAAAATAGGGGGCGACTATGGCTACACCTTC
CAWKIGGDYGYTF
>TRBV21-1|TRBJ1-1|NA|14|NA
TGTGCCAGCAGCTACCCACAGGGGAGCACTGAAGCTTTCTTT
CASSYPQGSTEAFF
>TRBV30|TRBJ1-2|NA|12|NA
TGTGCCTGGTCGGGGAGGTTCGGTGGCTACACCTTC
CAWSGRFGGYTF